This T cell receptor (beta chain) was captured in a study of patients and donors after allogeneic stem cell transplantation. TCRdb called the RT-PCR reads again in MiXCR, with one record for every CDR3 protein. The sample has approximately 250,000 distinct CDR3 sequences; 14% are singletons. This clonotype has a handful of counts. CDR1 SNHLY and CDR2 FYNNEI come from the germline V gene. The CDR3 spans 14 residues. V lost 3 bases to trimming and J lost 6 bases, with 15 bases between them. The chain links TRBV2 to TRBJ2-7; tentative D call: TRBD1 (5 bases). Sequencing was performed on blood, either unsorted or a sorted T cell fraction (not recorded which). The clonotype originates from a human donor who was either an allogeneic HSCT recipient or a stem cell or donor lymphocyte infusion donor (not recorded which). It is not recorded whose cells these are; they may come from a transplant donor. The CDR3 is CASSDSLQGGEQYF. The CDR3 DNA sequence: TGTGCCAGCAGTGACTCCCTCCAGGGTGGCGAGCAGTACTTC.